Presented here are 2 T cell receptor beta chains from one specimen sequenced in a study of control samples from healthy donors and cancer patients. Sequenced by immunoSEQ multiplex PCR; TCRdb stores in-frame clones only, minus some. In all, the sample yields under 200,000 clones. The sequenced sample consisted of blood. These receptors were taken from a woman in her 30s in good health.

This sequence joins TRBV7-9 and TRBJ2-7, with no clear D. V lost 5 bases and J 4 bases, leaving 6 bases between the germline ends. The CDR3 loop spans 11 amino acids. Looked up from germline, CDR1 is SEHNR and CDR2 is FQNEAQ (reference sequence). The CDR3 DNA is TGTGCCAGCAGCGTAACTTACGAGCAGTACTTC. This encodes CASSVTYEQYF. The variable domain in full, completed from reference TRBV7-9 and TRBJ2-7, reads DTGVSQNPRHKITKRGQNVTFRCDPISEHNRLYWYRQTLGQGPEFLTYFQNEAQLEKSRLLSDRFSAERPKGSFSTLEIQRTEQGDSAMYLCASSVTYEQYFGPGTRLTVT.

V usage is TRBV18 and J usage is TRBJ2-3, with a tentative D call TRBD2 (5 bases). The CDR3 runs to 14 residues. Looked up from germline, CDR1 is KGHSH and CDR2 is LQKENI. V was shortened by 3 bases and J by 6 bases, with 13 bases between the two germline ends. This CDR3 reads CASSPGSLGDTQYF. The CDR3 coding sequence is TGTGCCAGCTCACCTGGGAGTTTGGGGGATACGCAGTATTTT.